In its sample, the clone carrying this TCR beta chain was seen many times. Its antigen is not known. They isolated at least 6 million PBMCs from each sample. For the second PCR, which ran for roughly 6 to 11 cycles, a sample-barcoded 5' primer and a J-beta primer mix were used. TCRdb independently ran MiXCR on the 5' RACE reads; one entry per CDR3 protein. The sample has about 1.7 million distinct CDR3 sequences, 28% seen once. The source of the sample is a study of blood T cells in healthy people across ages. Points from the study as a whole: Long-lived donors exceeded aged donors in naive CD4+ cells and diversity.

Germline CDR1 reads SGHTA; CDR2 reads FQGNSA. The trim removed 1 base at V and 3 bases at J, leaving 2 bases unmatched. The CDR3 runs 14 residues. What was sequenced was blood. The sequence came from a woman aged 30 to 39 in good health. The chain couples TRBV7-2 to TRBJ2-7; the match to TRBD2 covers 8 bases. CDR3 nucleotide sequence: TGTGCCAGCAGCTTAGAGGGGACTAGCTACGAGCAGTACTTC. This codes for CASSLEGTSYEQYF.